Listed below are T cell receptor beta chains from one sample, sequenced in a study of blood T cell repertoires in COVID-19. Only in-frame clones appear in the TCRdb table, and some are missing; sequencing was by immunoSEQ multiplex PCR. The table records tens of thousands of clones, 86% of them present only once. The sequenced sample was peripheral blood. Receptor source: a man aged 55-75 years with acute or convalescent COVID-19. Both conserved end residues are part of each CDR3. Fields, in order: D gene, clone size, V gene, J gene, CDR3 DNA, CDR3 protein. The D gene is left open where the match is weak. Where a row states a size, it is once, few, many or the class of an expanded clone; other rows omit it.

>-|-|TRBV11-3|TRBJ2-5
TGTGCCAGCAGCTTAGCGTCGAGCTTCCAAGAGACCCAGTACTTC
CASSLASSFQETQYF
>TRBD1|-|TRBV6-1|TRBJ1-5
TGTGCCAGCAGTGAGGTAGGGGGCGGCAATCAGCCCCAGCATTTT
CASSEVGGGNQPQHF
>-|-|TRBV12-3/TRBV12-4|TRBJ1-1
TGTGCCAGCACCTTACGAGGGGGCACTGAAGCTTTCTTT
CASTLRGGTEAFF
>-|-|TRBV14|TRBJ2-5
TGTGCCAGCAGCCAAGGAGAAAACTGGGCACAAGAGACCCAGTACTTC
CASSQGENWAQETQYF
>TRBD1|-|TRBV5-1|TRBJ1-1
TGCGCCAGCAGCTTGTTGGGGACAGATTCCACTGAAGCTTTCTTT
CASSLLGTDSTEAFF
>-|-|TRBV11-2|TRBJ2-3
TGTGCCAGCCGCAGGATTGGCGCAGATACGCAGTATTTT
CASRRIGADTQYF
>TRBD1|-|TRBV7-9|TRBJ1-5
TGTGCCAGCATTCTGAGGGGGCAGAGTGGCAATCAGCCCCAGCATTTT
CASILRGQSGNQPQHF
>TRBD1|-|TRBV4-2|TRBJ1-2
TGTGCCAGCAGCCAAGGGACAGGGGTGGACTATGGCTACACCTTC
CASSQGTGVDYGYTF
>-|-|TRBV27|TRBJ2-1
TGTGCCAGCAGTTCGAACAGGTACAATGAGCAGTTCTTC
CASSSNRYNEQFF
>-|-|TRBV7-2|TRBJ1-6
TGTGCCAGCAGCTTAGTGGGCAGGGGAGGGGTGCGGGGAAATTCACCCCTCCACTTT
CASSLVGRGGVRGNSPLHF
>TRBD1|-|TRBV4-1|TRBJ1-3
TGCGCCAGCAGCCAAGGACGGGGACAGGGGGTAACCTCTGGAAACACCATATATTTT
CASSQGRGQGVTSGNTIYF
>TRBD1|once|TRBV18|TRBJ2-6
TGTGCCAGCTCACCGGGACAGGTGAGCTCTGGGGCCAACGTCCTGACTTTC
CASSPGQVSSGANVLTF
>TRBD1|-|TRBV5-1|TRBJ1-1
TGCGCCAGCAGCGAACAGGGGTCGCGCACTGAAGCTTTCTTT
CASSEQGSRTEAFF
>-|-|TRBV4-1|TRBJ2-7
TGCGCCAGCAGCCAAGGTCCAGGAACCTCCTACGAGCAGTACTTC
CASSQGPGTSYEQYF
>TRBD1|-|TRBV5-6|TRBJ1-1
TGTGCCAGCAGCTTGCAGACAGGGTTCGACACTGAAGCTTTCTTT
CASSLQTGFDTEAFF
>-|-|TRBV3-1/TRBV3-2|TRBJ2-1
TGTGCCAGCAGCCAAGTGATGGACAGCGCCCACAATGAGCAGTTCTTC
CASSQVMDSAHNEQFF
>-|-|TRBV6-5|TRBJ2-3
TGTGCCAGCAGTTACGTACAGGGAGGGATCATGGAGTATTTT
CASSYVQGGIMEYF